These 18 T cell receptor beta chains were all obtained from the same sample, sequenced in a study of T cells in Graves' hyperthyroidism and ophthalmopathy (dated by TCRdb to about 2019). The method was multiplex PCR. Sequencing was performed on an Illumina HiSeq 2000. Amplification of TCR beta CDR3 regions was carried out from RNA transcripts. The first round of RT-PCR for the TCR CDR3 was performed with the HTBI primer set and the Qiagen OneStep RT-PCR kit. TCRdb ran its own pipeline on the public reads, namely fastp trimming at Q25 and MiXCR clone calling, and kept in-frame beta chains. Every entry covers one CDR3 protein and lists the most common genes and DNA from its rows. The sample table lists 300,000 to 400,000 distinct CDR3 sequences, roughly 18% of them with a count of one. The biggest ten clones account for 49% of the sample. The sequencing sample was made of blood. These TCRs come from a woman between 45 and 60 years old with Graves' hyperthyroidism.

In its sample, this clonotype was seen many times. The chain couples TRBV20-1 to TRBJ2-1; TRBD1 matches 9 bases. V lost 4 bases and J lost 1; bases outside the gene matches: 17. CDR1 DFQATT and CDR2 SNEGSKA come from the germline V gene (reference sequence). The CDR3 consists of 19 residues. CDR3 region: CSATTGQGSRRGSYNEQFF. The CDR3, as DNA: TGCAGTGCTACCACGGGACAGGGCTCTCGGAGGGGGTCCTACAATGAGCAGTTCTTC.

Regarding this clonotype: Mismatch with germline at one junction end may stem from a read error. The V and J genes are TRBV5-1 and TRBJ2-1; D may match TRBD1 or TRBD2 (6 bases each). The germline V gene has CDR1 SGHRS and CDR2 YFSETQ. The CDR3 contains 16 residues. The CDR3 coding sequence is TGTGCCAGCAGCCAAGAGAGGGGGGCGCGATCAAGTAAGCAGTTCTTC. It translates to CASSQERGARSSKQFF.

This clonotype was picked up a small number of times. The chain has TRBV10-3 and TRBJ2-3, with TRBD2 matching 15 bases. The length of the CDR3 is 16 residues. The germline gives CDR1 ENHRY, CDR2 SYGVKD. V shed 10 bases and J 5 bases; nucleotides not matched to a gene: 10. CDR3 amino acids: CATTPGLAGGEDTQYF. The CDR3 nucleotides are TGTGCCACTACCCCTGGACTAGCGGGAGGGGAAGATACGCAGTATTTT.

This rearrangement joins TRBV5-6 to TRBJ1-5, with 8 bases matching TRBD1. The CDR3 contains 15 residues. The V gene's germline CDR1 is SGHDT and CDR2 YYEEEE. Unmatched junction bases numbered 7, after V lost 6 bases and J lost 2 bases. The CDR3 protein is CASTKTGGGNQPQHF. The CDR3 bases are TGTGCCAGCACCAAAACAGGGGGGGGCAATCAGCCCCAGCATTTT.

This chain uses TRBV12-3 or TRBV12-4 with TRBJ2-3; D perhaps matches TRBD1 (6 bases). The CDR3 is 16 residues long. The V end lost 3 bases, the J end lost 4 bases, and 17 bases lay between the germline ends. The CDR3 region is CASSFLRAQGADTQYF. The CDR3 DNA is TGTGCCAGCAGTTTTTTAAGGGCACAGGGCGCAGATACGCAGTATTTT.

The CDR3 DNA follows: TGCGCCAGCAGCCAAGTATACGGGACCCACGGGGTCAATGAGCAGTTCTTC. Protein: CASSQVYGTHGVNEQFF. The chain joins TRBV4-1 to TRBJ2-1; D is tentatively TRBD1 or TRBD2 (5 bases each). V was pared by 1 base and J by 6 bases, with 19 bases between. Germline loops: CDR1 MGHRA, CDR2 YSYEKL. The CDR3 length is 17 residues.

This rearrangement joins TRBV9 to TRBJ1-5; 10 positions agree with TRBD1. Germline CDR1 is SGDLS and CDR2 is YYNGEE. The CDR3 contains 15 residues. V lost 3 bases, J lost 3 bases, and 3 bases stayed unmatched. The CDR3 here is CASSEGTGDNQPQHF. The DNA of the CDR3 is TGTGCCAGCAGCGAAGGGACAGGGGACAATCAGCCCCAGCATTTT. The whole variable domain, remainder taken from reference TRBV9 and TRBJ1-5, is DSGVTQTPKHLITATGQRVTLRCSPRSGDLSVYWYQQSLDQGLQFLIQYYNGEERAKGNILERFSAQQFPDLHSELNLSSLELGDSALYFCASSEGTGDNQPQHFGDGTRLSIL.

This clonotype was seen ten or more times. CDR3 amino acids: CASSLVGLYNEQFF. The CDR3 DNA reads TGTGCCAGCAGCTTAGTTGGCCTTTACAATGAGCAGTTCTTC. The rearrangement uses TRBV11-2 and TRBJ2-1; D unclear. Trimming left V 1 base short and J 4 bases short, with 8 bases between. The CDR3 contains 14 residues. The germline gives CDR1 SGHAT, CDR2 FQNNGV. The whole variable domain, remainder taken from reference TRBV11-2 and TRBJ2-1, is EAGVAQSPRYKIIEKRQSVAFWCNPISGHATLYWYQQILGQGPKLLIQFQNNGVVDDSQLPKDRFSAERLKGVDSTLKIQPAKLEDSAVYLCASSLVGLYNEQFFGPGTRLTVL.

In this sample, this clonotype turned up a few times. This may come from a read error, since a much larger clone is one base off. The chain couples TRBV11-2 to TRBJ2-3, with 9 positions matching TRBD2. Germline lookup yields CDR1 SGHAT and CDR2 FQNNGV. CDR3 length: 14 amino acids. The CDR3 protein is CASRFSGGSDTRYF. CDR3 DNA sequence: TGTGCCAGCAGATTTAGCGGGGGATCAGATACGCGGTATTTT. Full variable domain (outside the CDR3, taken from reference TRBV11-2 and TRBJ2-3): EAGVAQSPRYKIIEKRQSVAFWCNPISGHATLYWYQQILGQGPKLLIQFQNNGVVDDSQLPKDRFSAERLKGVDSTLKIQPAKLEDSAVYLCASRFSGGSDTRYFGPGTRLTVL.

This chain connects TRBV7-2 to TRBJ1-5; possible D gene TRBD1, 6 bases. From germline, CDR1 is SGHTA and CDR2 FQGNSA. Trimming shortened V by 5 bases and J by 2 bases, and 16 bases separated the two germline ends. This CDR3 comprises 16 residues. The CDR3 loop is CASSNSGGAGNQPQHF. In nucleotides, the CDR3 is TGTGCCAGCAGCAATAGCGGGGGGGCGGGCAATCAGCCCCAGCATTTT. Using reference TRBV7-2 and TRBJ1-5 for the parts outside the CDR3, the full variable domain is GAGVSQSPSNKVTEKGKDVELRCDPISGHTALYWYRQSLGQGLEFLIYFQGNSAPDKSGLPSDRFSAERTGGSVSTLTIQRTQQEDSAVYLCASSNSGGAGNQPQHFGDGTRLSIL.

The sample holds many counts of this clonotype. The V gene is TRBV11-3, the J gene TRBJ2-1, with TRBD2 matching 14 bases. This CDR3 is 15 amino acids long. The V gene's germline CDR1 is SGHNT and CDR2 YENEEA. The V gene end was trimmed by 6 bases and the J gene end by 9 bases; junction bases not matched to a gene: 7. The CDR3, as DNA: TGTGCCAGCAGTCCAGGGACTAGCGGGAGACGTGAGCAGTTCTTC. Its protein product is CASSPGTSGRREQFF.

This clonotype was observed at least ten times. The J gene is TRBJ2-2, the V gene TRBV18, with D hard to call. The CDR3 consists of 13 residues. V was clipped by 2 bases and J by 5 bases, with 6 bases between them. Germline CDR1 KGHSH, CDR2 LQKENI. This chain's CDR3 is CASSPMTTGELFF. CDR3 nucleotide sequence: TGTGCCAGCTCACCAATGACGACCGGGGAGCTGTTTTTT.

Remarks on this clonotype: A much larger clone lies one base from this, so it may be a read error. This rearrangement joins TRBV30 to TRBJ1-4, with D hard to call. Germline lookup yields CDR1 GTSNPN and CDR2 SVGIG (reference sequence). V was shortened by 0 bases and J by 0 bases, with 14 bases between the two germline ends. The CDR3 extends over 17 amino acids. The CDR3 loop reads CAWSVNSDLATNEKLFF. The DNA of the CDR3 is TGTGCCTGGAGTGTAAATAGCGACCTGGCAACTAATGAAAAACTGTTTTTT. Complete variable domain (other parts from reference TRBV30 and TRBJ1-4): SQTIHQWPATLVQPVGSPLSLECTVEGTSNPNLYWYRQAAGRGLQLLFYSVGIGQISSEVPQNLSASRPQDRQFILSSKKLLLSDSGFYLCAWSVNSDLATNEKLFFGSGTQLSVL.

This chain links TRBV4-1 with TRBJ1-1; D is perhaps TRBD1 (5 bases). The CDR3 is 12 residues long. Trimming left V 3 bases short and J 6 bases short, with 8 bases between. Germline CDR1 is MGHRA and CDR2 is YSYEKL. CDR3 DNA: TGCGCCAGCAGCCAGGGGGTCGCTGAAGCTTTCTTT. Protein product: CASSQGVAEAFF.

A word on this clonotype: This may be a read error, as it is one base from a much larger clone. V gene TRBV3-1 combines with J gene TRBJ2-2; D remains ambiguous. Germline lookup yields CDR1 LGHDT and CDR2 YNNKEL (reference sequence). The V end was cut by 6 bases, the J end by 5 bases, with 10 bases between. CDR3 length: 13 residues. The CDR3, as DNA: TGTGCCAGCAGACTCACAGATACCGGGGAGCTGTTTTTT. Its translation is CASRLTDTGELFF.

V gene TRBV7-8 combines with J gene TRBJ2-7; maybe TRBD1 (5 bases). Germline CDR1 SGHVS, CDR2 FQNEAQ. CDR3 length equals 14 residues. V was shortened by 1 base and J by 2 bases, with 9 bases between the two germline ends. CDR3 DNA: TGTGCCAGCAGCTTAGTTCAGGGCCCCTACGAGCAGTACTTC. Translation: CASSLVQGPYEQYF.

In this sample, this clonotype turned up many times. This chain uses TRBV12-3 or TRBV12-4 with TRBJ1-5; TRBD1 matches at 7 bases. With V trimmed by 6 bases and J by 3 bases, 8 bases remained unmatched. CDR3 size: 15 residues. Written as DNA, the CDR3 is TGTGCCAGCAGCATCAGACAGGGAGACAATCAGCCCCAGCATTTT. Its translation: CASSIRQGDNQPQHF.

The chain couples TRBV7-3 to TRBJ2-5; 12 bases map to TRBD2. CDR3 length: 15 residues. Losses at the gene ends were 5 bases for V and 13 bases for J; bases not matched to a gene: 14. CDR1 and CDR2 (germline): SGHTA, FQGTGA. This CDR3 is CASSPAVGTSGPLYF. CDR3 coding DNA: TGTGCCAGCAGCCCCGCCGTCGGGACTAGCGGGCCCTTGTACTTC.